This passage covers 24 T cell receptor beta chains from one sample sequenced in a study of long-term antiretroviral therapy in people with HIV. A v3.0 immunoSEQ assay was performed at survey level. Data came from immunoSEQ multiplex PCR; TCRdb stores just in-frame clones and leaves some out. The sample contains about 30,000 clones, roughly 94% of which appear only once. The sample in question was unsorted PBMCs, obtained 5.3 years after starting antiretroviral therapy. Source of these receptors: a man aged 50-60 years with HIV.

The gene calls are TRBV5-5 and TRBJ2-3, with TRBD1 matching 7 bases. V shed 4 bases, J shed 2 bases, and the junction held 4 bases outside the gene matches. CDR1 and CDR2 (germline): SGHKS, YYEKEE (reference sequence). This CDR3 contains 14 residues. CDR3 bases: TGTGCCAGCAGCCCGGGACAGTACACAGATACGCAGTATTTT. This translates into CASSPGQYTDTQYF.

The chain links TRBV29-1 to TRBJ2-3; TRBD2 is a possible D gene (6 bases). V lost 5 bases and J lost 7, with 16 bases in between. This CDR3 region has 13 residues. Germline values: CDR1 SQVTM, CDR2 ANQGSEA. CDR3 sequence (DNA): TGCAGCGTTTCGACTAGACTGGCACATACGCAGTATTTT. It encodes CSVSTRLAHTQYF.

The chain couples TRBV30 to TRBJ2-7; TRBD1 or TRBD2 may be the D gene (5 bases each). The V end lost 3 bases, the J end lost 7 bases, and 13 bases lay between the germline ends. The germline CDR1 and CDR2 sequences are GTSNPN and SVGIG (reference sequence). The length of the CDR3 is 12 residues. CDR3 residues: CAWSSGPREQYF. CDR3 coding DNA: TGTGCCTGGAGCTCGGGACCCCGGGAGCAGTACTTC.

Details on this clone: The junction shows a germline mismatch at one end, possibly a read error. The V and J genes are TRBV10-3 and TRBJ2-1; the D call may be TRBD1 or TRBD2 (6 bases each). This CDR3 comprises 12 residues. CDR1 and CDR2 (germline): ENHRY, SYGVKD. In DNA form, the CDR3 reads TGTGCCATCAGTGAGTCGGGGGGCCCTCCGGTCTTC. It yields the protein CAISESGGPPVF.

This chain links TRBV6-1 with TRBJ1-2, with unresolved D. Germline values: CDR1 MNHNS, CDR2 SASEGT. The V end lost 6 bases, the J end lost 1 base, and 12 bases lay between the germline ends. This CDR3 spans 14 amino acids. In DNA form, the CDR3 reads TGTGCCAGCAGCGAGGGCTCGGATAACTATGGCTACACCTTC. Translation gives CASSEGSDNYGYTF.

This clone came up once. This chain uses TRBV30 with TRBJ2-2; D not certain. Germline V gene sequence: CDR1 GTSNPN, CDR2 SVGIG (reference sequence). The CDR3 runs to 10 residues. The CDR3, as DNA: TGTGCTGGAACGTTCGGGGAGCTGTTTTTT. Protein product: CAGTFGELFF. Complete variable domain (other parts from reference TRBV30 and TRBJ2-2): SQTIHQWPATLVQPVGSPLSLECTVEGTSNPNLYWYRQAAGRGLQLLFYSVGIGQISSEVPQNLSASRPQDRQFILSSKKLLLSDSGFYLCAGTFGELFFGEGSRLTVL.

This clone was found once. V gene TRBV19 combines with J gene TRBJ1-5; D is unclear. Germline-derived CDR1 and CDR2 are LNHDA and SQIVND (reference sequence). The CDR3 loop spans 21 amino acids. Trimming removed 5 bases at V and 2 bases at J, with 31 bases between. CDR3 in amino acids: CASSSVSSGRFRYGGNQPQHF. As DNA, the CDR3 is TGTGCCAGTAGTTCCGTTTCCTCCGGACGTTTTAGGTACGGTGGCAATCAGCCCCAGCATTTT.

The chain uses TRBV11-3 and TRBJ2-7; D might be TRBD2 (7 bases). The germline CDR1 and CDR2 sequences are SGHNT and YENEEA. The CDR3 covers 13 residues. V lost 5 bases and J lost 7, with 15 bases in between. In DNA, the CDR3 is TGTGCCAGCAGCCTCCGGGGGCGGGGGGAGCAGTACTTC. This encodes CASSLRGRGEQYF.

This rearrangement joins TRBV12-5 to TRBJ1-2, with D unresolved. V was pared by 1 base and J by 1 base, with 4 bases between. There are 13 residues in the CDR3. Germline CDR1 reads LGHNT; CDR2 reads FRNRAP. This CDR3 reads CASGLAVNYGYTF. In nucleotides, the CDR3 is TGTGCTAGTGGTTTGGCGGTTAACTATGGCTACACCTTC.

This clone was observed once. The V gene is TRBV28, the J gene TRBJ1-4, with TRBD1 matching 7 bases. V lost 2 bases to trimming and J lost 3 bases; unmatched junction nucleotides: 9. The CDR3 is 17 residues long. In germline, CDR1 is MDHEN, CDR2 SYDVKM. CDR3 nucleotide sequence: TGTGCCAGCAGTTTAGGGACAGCCAATAGCGCTAATGAAAAACTGTTTTTT. Protein product: CASSLGTANSANEKLFF.

The genes are TRBV10-1 and TRBJ2-1; 9 bases agree with TRBD2. The CDR3 consists of 18 residues. Germline V CDR1 and CDR2: WNHNN, SYGVQD (reference sequence). Trimming cost V 0 bases and J 0 bases; bases outside gene matches: 6. The CDR3 nucleotides read TGCGCCAGCAGTGAGTCTGGCGCGGGGGGGATCTCCTACAATGAGCAGTTCTTC. The encoded protein is CASSESGAGGISYNEQFF.

The chain links TRBV7-2 to TRBJ1-4; D is unclear. This CDR3 contains 13 residues. The germline V gene has CDR1 SGHTA and CDR2 FQGNSA. The germline V and J ends were trimmed by 1 base and 4 bases, with 4 bases remaining between them. The CDR3 DNA reads as TGTGCCAGCAGCTTAGTTTTTAATGAAAAACTGTTTTTT. Protein sequence: CASSLVFNEKLFF.

The chain joins TRBV4-1 to TRBJ2-1; D gene uncertain. The CDR3 runs to 15 residues. Per germline, CDR1 MGHRA and CDR2 YSYEKL. Trimming removed 0 bases from V and 1 base from J, with 7 bases in between. The CDR3 loop reads CASSQDLGSYNEQFF. The CDR3 nucleotides are TGCGCCAGCAGCCAAGATTTGGGTTCCTACAATGAGCAGTTCTTC.

The V gene is TRBV7-8, the J gene TRBJ2-5; 9 nucleotides agree with TRBD1. Per the germline V gene, CDR1 is SGHVS and CDR2 is FQNEAQ. This CDR3 has 15 residues. Trimming cost V 4 bases and J 6 bases; bases outside gene matches: 9. The CDR3 DNA reads TGTGCCAGCAGCTCGCCAATGACAGGGGGAAAGACCCAGTACTTC. It translates to CASSSPMTGGKTQYF.

V and J are TRBV19 and TRBJ2-7; possible D gene TRBD1, 6 bases. CDR1 LNHDA and CDR2 SQIVND come from the germline V gene (reference sequence). This CDR3 is 13 amino acids long. V was shortened by 8 bases and J by 2 bases, with 13 bases between the two germline ends. CDR3 protein: CASDLGHPYEQYF. CDR3 nucleotides: TGTGCCAGTGACCTGGGACACCCCTACGAGCAGTACTTC. Complete variable domain (other parts from reference TRBV19 and TRBJ2-7): DGGITQSPKYLFRKEGQNVTLSCEQNLNHDAMYWYRQDPGQGLRLIYYSQIVNDFQKGDIAEGYSVSREKKESFPLTVTSAQKNPTAFYLCASDLGHPYEQYFGPGTRLTVT.

V is TRBV7-2 and J is TRBJ1-6; D call uncertain. Per the germline V gene, CDR1 is SGHTA and CDR2 is FQGNSA. V was cut by 5 bases and J by 7 bases, with 15 bases left in between. This CDR3 region has 15 residues. CDR3 sequence: CASSPTRAGNSPLHF. DNA of the CDR3: TGTGCCAGCAGCCCGACCCGGGCGGGGAATTCACCCCTCCACTTT.

The chain carries TRBV6-6 and TRBJ2-7; 9 positions match TRBD1. The germline V gene has CDR1 MNHNY and CDR2 SVGAGI (reference sequence). This CDR3 has 14 residues. V shed 4 bases and J 2 bases; nucleotides not matched to a gene: 3. CDR3 bases: TGTGCCAGCAGTTTGGACAGGGGCGCCTACGAGCAGTACTTC. It is translated as CASSLDRGAYEQYF.

The chain joins TRBV7-2 to TRBJ2-1, with D tentatively TRBD2 (6 bases). V was clipped by 0 bases and J by 8 bases, with 14 bases between them. This CDR3 has 15 amino acids. Germline V lookup: CDR1 SGHTA, CDR2 FQGNSA. The CDR3 reads CASSLAGLLSHEQFF. The CDR3 DNA reads TGTGCCAGCAGCTTAGCGGGACTCCTCTCCCATGAGCAGTTCTTC.

On this clone itself: Other DNA sequences in the sample encode the same CDR3. The chain employs TRBV4-1 and TRBJ2-1; 8 nucleotides align to TRBD2. The CDR3 is made up of 16 amino acids. The J segment lost 0 bases and the V segment lost 0 bases, leaving 1 base of the junction unmatched. In germline, CDR1 is MGHRA, CDR2 YSYEKL. The DNA of the CDR3 is TGCGCCAGCAGCCAAGAGAGCGGGAGCTCCTACAATGAGCAGTTCTTC. Amino acid sequence: CASSQESGSSYNEQFF.

The chain has TRBV7-6 and TRBJ2-3; 10 nucleotides agree with TRBD2. This CDR3 comprises 14 residues. In germline, CDR1 is SGHVS, CDR2 FNYEAQ. V was pared by 5 bases and J by 4 bases, with 3 bases of the junction left unmatched. The CDR3 reads CASSRLAGSDTQYF. For the CDR3, the DNA is TGTGCCAGCAGCCGACTAGCGGGTTCAGATACGCAGTATTTT.

The chain couples TRBV30 to TRBJ2-7; no reliable D call. CDR3 length equals 13 residues. Per germline, CDR1 GTSNPN and CDR2 SVGIG (reference sequence). V was shortened by 0 bases and J by 3 bases, with 9 bases between the two germline ends. The CDR3 spells CAWSVRVNYEQYF. The CDR3 bases are TGTGCCTGGAGTGTAAGGGTAAACTACGAGCAGTACTTC.

This clone has only a few counts. The chain uses TRBV19 and TRBJ1-2; tentatively, D is TRBD1 (5 bases). Germline CDR1 and CDR2: LNHDA and SQIVND (reference sequence). Trimming took off 5 bases at V and 4 bases at J, with 8 bases between the two ends. This CDR3 has 12 amino acids. CDR3 coding DNA: TGTGCCAGTAGTGCCGACAGCTATGGCTACACCTTC. This sequence encodes CASSADSYGYTF.

This clone is a singleton in its sample. The chain couples TRBV19 to TRBJ1-3; D uncertain. The CDR3 is made up of 16 amino acids. The V gene's germline CDR1 is LNHDA and CDR2 SQIVND (reference sequence). V lost 10 bases and J 0 bases, leaving 19 bases between the germline ends. This CDR3 is CATTEYGILSGNTIYF. The DNA of the CDR3 is TGTGCCACAACAGAATACGGGATCCTCTCTGGAAACACCATATATTTT.

V gene TRBV18 combines with J gene TRBJ2-5; D remains unclear. Deletions cut 2 bases from V and 5 bases from J, with 6 bases between. The CDR3 is made up of 12 amino acids. Germline V lookup: CDR1 KGHSH, CDR2 LQKENI. CDR3 loop: CASSPVRETQYF. The CDR3 coding sequence is TGTGCCAGCTCACCAGTGAGGGAGACCCAGTACTTC.